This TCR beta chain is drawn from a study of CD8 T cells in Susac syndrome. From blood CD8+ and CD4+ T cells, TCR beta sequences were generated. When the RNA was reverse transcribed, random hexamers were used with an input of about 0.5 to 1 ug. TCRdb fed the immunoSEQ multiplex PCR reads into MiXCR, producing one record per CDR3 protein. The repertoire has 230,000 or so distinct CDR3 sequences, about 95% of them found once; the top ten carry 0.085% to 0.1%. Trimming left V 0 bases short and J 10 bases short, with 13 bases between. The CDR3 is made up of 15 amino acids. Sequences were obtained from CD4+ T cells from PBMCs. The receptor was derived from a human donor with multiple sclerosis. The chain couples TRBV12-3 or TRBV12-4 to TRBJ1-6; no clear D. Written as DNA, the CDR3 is TGTGCCAGCAGTTTAGCGCTCGGTGGCGGGTCACCCCTCCACTTT. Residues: CASSLALGGGSPLHF.